In its sample, the clone carrying this T cell receptor (beta chain) was seen a few times. Its specificity is unknown. Losses at the gene ends were 5 bases for V and 6 bases for J; bases not matched to a gene: 9. Per the germline V gene, CDR1 is SGDLS and CDR2 is YYNGEE. The CDR3 extends over 15 amino acids. This entry comes from a study of T cells after yellow fever vaccination. Whole-study results and caveats: Compared with primary, the secondary response was weaker and peaked at day 5, not 15. The booster saw the reappearance of most primary-vaccination clones (around 96% CD4, 88% CD8).

One entry per CDR3 protein results from TCRdb running MiXCR on the 5' RACE reads. The repertoire holds 600,000 to 750,000 distinct CDR3 sequences, with about 12% as singletons. Sequenced here: PBMCs, sampled on the day of the yellow fever booster vaccination. This receptor was identified in a man aged 30 to 45 who received the YFV17D yellow fever vaccine. This chain links TRBV9 with TRBJ1-4; TRBD1 aligns across 8 bases. CDR3 region: CASSGTGGGDEKLFF. Written as DNA, the CDR3 is TGTGCCAGCAGTGGAACAGGGGGAGGTGATGAAAAACTGTTTTTT.